These 28 T cell receptor beta chains were all obtained from the same sample, sequenced in a study of cytomegalovirus exposure and HLA in healthy donors. With 60 Vbeta and 13 Jbeta primers, the PCR was carried out. Some clones are missing from TCRdb's copy, which holds only in-frame ones; the method was immunoSEQ multiplex PCR. In the table there are 150,000 to 200,000 clones, about four fifths of which are singletons. Specimen: PBMCs. These TCRs come from a woman aged 18-30 years in good health and CMV-seronegative.

This chain uses TRBV9 with TRBJ2-1; D is unresolved. The ends were cut back, 0 bases at V and 11 bases at J, with 18 bases in the middle. The germline CDR1 and CDR2 sequences are SGDLS and YYNGEE. The CDR3 contains 15 residues. CDR3 amino acids: CASSVVSFPETQQFF. In DNA form, the CDR3 reads TGTGCCAGCAGCGTAGTCTCGTTCCCCGAAACTCAGCAGTTCTTC.

The chain carries TRBV6-5 and TRBJ2-5; D is ambiguous. TRBJ2-7 explains the end of the DNA better; the J call may be wrong. The CDR3 extends over 12 amino acids. CDR1 is MNHEY, CDR2 SVGAGI, per germline. The CDR3 DNA follows: TGTGCCAGCAGTTACCCAAAGAGCGAGCAGTACTTC. It encodes CASSYPKSEQYF.

The CDR3 region is CASSWNGGQGSSQYF. The DNA of the CDR3 is TGTGCCAGCAGTTGGAATGGGGGACAGGGTAGTAGTCAGTACTTC. The chain combines TRBV7-2 with TRBJ2-7, with 9 bases that match TRBD1. The junction had 16 bases not matched to a gene; V was cut back by 6 bases and J by 10 bases. The V gene's germline CDR1 is SGHTA and CDR2 FQGNSA. The CDR3 spans 15 residues.

CDR3 coding DNA: TGTGCCAGCAGCCCAATGTATCTCAGGCAAGGAAACACCATATATTTT. Its translation: CASSPMYLRQGNTIYF. The V and J genes are TRBV11-2 and TRBJ1-3; no definite D call. V was cut by 5 bases and J by 4 bases, with 18 bases left in between. The CDR3 sequence is 16 residues long. The germline gives CDR1 SGHAT, CDR2 FQNNGV.

The chain employs TRBV7-9 and TRBJ2-1, with D possibly TRBD2 on 5 matching bases. The germline V gene has CDR1 SEHNR and CDR2 FQNEAQ (reference sequence). Trimming left V 4 bases short and J 7 bases short, with 11 bases between. This CDR3 comprises 13 residues. The CDR3 sequence: CASSSYGVNEQFF. The CDR3 nucleotides are TGTGCCAGCAGCTCATACGGGGTGAATGAGCAGTTCTTC.

V gene TRBV7-6 combines with J gene TRBJ2-1; 7 bases agree with TRBD2. V was pared by 5 bases and J by 9 bases, with 19 bases of the junction left unmatched. Germline CDR1 and CDR2: SGHVS and FNYEAQ. The CDR3 loop spans 17 amino acids. CDR3 in DNA: TGTGCCAGCAGCCAAGCAAGAGGGAGCGGGAATCAGGGTGAGCAGTTCTTC. Translating it yields CASSQARGSGNQGEQFF.

The rearrangement joins TRBV14 to TRBJ2-7; 9 positions agree with TRBD2. Looked up from germline, CDR1 is SGHDN and CDR2 is FVKESK. The CDR3 is 18 residues long. V was pared by 6 bases and J by 5 bases, with 20 bases of the junction left unmatched. The CDR3 DNA reads as TGTGCCAGCAGTCCCACTTTGAATCTAGCGGGAAGTTTAGACGAGCAGTACTTC. Protein: CASSPTLNLAGSLDEQYF. Drawing the rest from reference TRBV14 and TRBJ2-7, the complete variable domain is EAGVTQFPSHSVIEKGQTVTLRCDPISGHDNLYWYRRVMGKEIKFLLHFVKESKQDESGMPNNRFLAERTGGTYSTLKVQPAELEDSGVYFCASSPTLNLAGSLDEQYFGPGTRLTVT.

The sample holds one count of this clone. The gene calls are TRBV29-1 and TRBJ2-7; 7 bases agree with TRBD1. From germline, CDR1 is SQVTM and CDR2 ANQGSEA. The trim removed 0 bases at V and 4 bases at J, leaving 9 bases unmatched. The CDR3 has 15 amino acids. Written as DNA, the CDR3 is TGCAGCGTTGAAGATACCCTACAGGGGTTTTACGAGCAGTACTTC. The encoded protein is CSVEDTLQGFYEQYF.

V usage is TRBV4-1 and J usage is TRBJ2-7; TRBD1 aligns across 9 bases. The germline V gene has CDR1 MGHRA and CDR2 YSYEKL. The CDR3 covers 16 residues. The V gene end was trimmed by 2 bases and the J gene end by 6 bases; junction bases not matched to a gene: 11. CDR3: CASSQQDLTGGGEQYF. CDR3 in DNA: TGCGCCAGCAGCCAACAAGATCTAACAGGGGGCGGCGAGCAGTACTTC.

This clone came up a few times. The chain combines TRBV19 with TRBJ2-1; D is perhaps TRBD2 (6 bases). V dropped 4 bases and J dropped 2 bases, with 6 bases sitting between them. This CDR3 has 13 amino acids. Germline V gene lookup returns CDR1 LNHDA and CDR2 SQIVND (reference sequence). The DNA of the CDR3 is TGTGCCAGTAGTAGCGGGGCCTACAATGAGCAGTTCTTC. It encodes CASSSGAYNEQFF.

The chain is built from TRBV2 and TRBJ2-5, with a tentative D call TRBD2 (6 bases). V was shortened by 6 bases and J by 9 bases, with 20 bases between the two germline ends. Germline V CDR1 and CDR2: SNHLY, FYNNEI. The CDR3 covers 14 residues. The CDR3 DNA follows: TGTGCCAGCAGGGGTACTAGCAAGTCAGTGGCCCAGTACTTC. This gives the protein CASRGTSKSVAQYF.

This CDR3 reads CASSPSGGKYGELFF. The CDR3 DNA reads TGTGCCAGCAGCCCCTCAGGGGGCAAGTACGGGGAGCTGTTTTTT. The rearrangement links TRBV11-3 to TRBJ2-2; 8 bases map to TRBD1. The CDR3 length is 15 residues. CDR1 is SGHNT and CDR2 is YENEEA in the germline V gene. The V and J ends lost 5 bases and 7 bases, in that order; junction bases with no gene match: 9.

For the CDR3, the DNA is TGTGCCAGCAGTTACCCCGGTAATCAGCCCCAGCATTTT. It translates to CASSYPGNQPQHF. The rearrangement joins TRBV6-6 to TRBJ1-5, with D uncertain. This CDR3 contains 13 residues. V shed 2 bases and J shed 4 bases, with 6 bases lying between them. Germline CDR1 is MNHNY and CDR2 is SVGAGI (reference sequence).

This rearrangement joins TRBV30 to TRBJ1-4, with 12 bases fitting TRBD1. Germline assignment: CDR1 GTSNPN and CDR2 SVGIG (reference sequence). V was pared by 2 bases and J by 5 bases, with 6 bases of the junction left unmatched. CDR3 length equals 16 residues. The CDR3 DNA is TGTGCCTGGAGTCGCGGGACAGGGGGCTGGAATGAAAAACTGTTTTTT. Protein sequence: CAWSRGTGGWNEKLFF.

V usage is TRBV5-5 and J usage is TRBJ2-7, with D possibly TRBD1 on 5 matching bases. Deletions cut 1 base from V and 4 bases from J, with 12 bases between. The CDR3 covers 14 residues. The germline V gene encodes CDR1 SGHKS and CDR2 YYEKEE (reference sequence). The DNA for the CDR3 is TGTGCCAGCAGCTTGATCGGCAGGGAATACGAGCAGTACTTC. Protein: CASSLIGREYEQYF.

The rearrangement links TRBV19 to TRBJ2-1, with D perhaps TRBD1 (5 bases). Germline loops: CDR1 LNHDA, CDR2 SQIVND (reference sequence). The CDR3 contains 14 residues. V lost 4 bases, J lost 7 bases, and 14 bases lay in between. CDR3 sequence: CASSRGLGRNEQFF. The CDR3 bases are TGTGCCAGTAGTAGGGGTTTGGGGCGAAATGAGCAGTTCTTC.

The rearrangement joins TRBV7-2 to TRBJ2-3; 9 bases are a match to TRBD2. Germline V gives CDR1 SGHTA, CDR2 FQGNSA. The CDR3 covers 18 residues. V gave up 1 base and J gave up 0 bases; unmatched junction bases: 8. This CDR3 is CASSLVHLTSGSTDTQYF. CDR3 DNA sequence: TGTGCCAGCAGCTTAGTACACCTAACTAGCGGGAGCACAGATACGCAGTATTTT.

The chain carries TRBV18 and TRBJ1-2; no firm D call. From germline, CDR1 is KGHSH and CDR2 LQKENI. The ends were cut back, 2 bases at V and 3 bases at J, with 7 bases in the middle. The CDR3 covers 13 residues. The CDR3 here is CASSPGTDYGYTF. For the CDR3, the DNA is TGTGCCAGCTCACCAGGAACAGACTATGGCTACACCTTC.

The chain is built from TRBV5-8 and TRBJ1-4, with TRBD1 identical over 9 bases. Per germline, CDR1 SGHTS and CDR2 YDEGEE. The CDR3 spans 12 residues. V lost 4 bases to trimming and J lost 9 bases; unmatched junction nucleotides: 1. The CDR3 region has the DNA TGTGCCAGCAGCGGGACAGGGCAAAAACTGTTTTTT. This codes for CASSGTGQKLFF.

The V and J genes are TRBV11-2 and TRBJ2-7, with D perhaps TRBD2 (6 bases). Germline values: CDR1 SGHAT, CDR2 FQNNGV. CDR3 length equals 13 residues. Trimming removed 6 bases from V and 1 base from J, with 10 bases in between. This CDR3 reads CASRGLVSYEQYF. CDR3 nucleotide sequence: TGTGCCAGCAGGGGACTGGTATCCTACGAGCAGTACTTC.

The chain has TRBV27 and TRBJ2-7; 7 bases align to TRBD2. CDR1 MNHEY and CDR2 SMNVEV come from the germline V gene (reference sequence). Losses at the gene ends were 6 bases for V and 2 bases for J; bases not matched to a gene: 7. The CDR3 totals 14 residues. CDR3: CASRGAGRTYEQYF. Here the CDR3 DNA reads TGTGCCAGCAGAGGGGCCGGGAGGACCTACGAGCAGTACTTC.

The rearrangement joins TRBV7-3 to TRBJ1-2; 7 bases agree with TRBD1. Trimming at V came to 2 bases and at J to 7 bases, leaving 16 bases not matched to a gene. Germline loops: CDR1 SGHTA, CDR2 FQGTGA. The CDR3 has 17 amino acids. In DNA, the CDR3 is TGTGCCAGCAGCTTACACAGGGGCGGATTAGATTCTGGTGGCTACACCTTC. Translating gives CASSLHRGGLDSGGYTF.

This clone showed up just a few times. This rearrangement joins TRBV25-1 to TRBJ2-5; D may be TRBD2 (6 bases). With 3 bases removed from V and 5 bases from J, the gap between germline ends came to 10 bases. CDR1 and CDR2 from the germline V gene are MGHDK and SYGVNS. CDR3 length equals 13 residues. The CDR3 nucleotides read TGTGCCAGCAGTGAGGGGGGAGTCGAGACCCAGTACTTC. Its translation is CASSEGGVETQYF. Full variable domain (outside the CDR3, taken from reference TRBV25-1 and TRBJ2-5): EADIYQTPRYLVIGTGKKITLECSQTMGHDKMYWYQQDPGMELHLIHYSYGVNSTEKGDLSSESTVSRIRTEHFPLTLESARPSHTSQYLCASSEGGVETQYFGPGTRLLVL.

This sequence joins TRBV5-1 and TRBJ1-2; no clear D gene. Between the trimmed V and J ends, which lost 0 bases and 8 bases, there was a span of 14 bases. The CDR3 has 14 residues. Looked up from germline, CDR1 is SGHRS and CDR2 is YFSETQ. The DNA for the CDR3 is TGCGCCAGCAGCTTGGACTATCCCGGAGGGGGCTACACCTTC. As protein: CASSLDYPGGGYTF.

The rearrangement uses TRBV11-3 and TRBJ2-5; D perhaps matches TRBD1 (5 bases). V dropped 3 bases and J dropped 0 bases, with 14 bases sitting between them. The germline V gene has CDR1 SGHNT and CDR2 YENEEA. The CDR3 contains 16 residues. The CDR3 spells CASSFQGGPYQETQYF. As DNA, the CDR3 is TGTGCCAGCAGCTTCCAGGGTGGACCTTACCAAGAGACCCAGTACTTC. The whole variable domain, filled in from reference TRBV11-3 and TRBJ2-5, reads EAGVVQSPRYKIIEKKQPVAFWCNPISGHNTLYWYLQNLGQGPELLIRYENEEAVDDSQLPKDRFSAERLKGVDSTLKIQPAELGDSAVYLCASSFQGGPYQETQYFGPGTRLLVL.

The chain couples TRBV11-2 to TRBJ2-7; TRBD2 is a possible D gene (7 bases). The V gene lost 1 base and the J gene lost 1 base, with 14 bases spanning the gap. Germline V gene sequence: CDR1 SGHAT, CDR2 FQNNGV. The length of the CDR3 is 16 residues. CDR3 coding DNA: TGTGCCAGCAGCTTAGGGGAGGGGGGGCAGTCCTACGAGCAGTACTTC. This translates into CASSLGEGGQSYEQYF.

V and J are TRBV10-3 and TRBJ1-5, with D possibly being TRBD1 (5 bases). Trimming took 0 bases from V and 2 from J, leaving 8 bases between them. CDR3 length: 15 amino acids. From germline, CDR1 is ENHRY and CDR2 SYGVKD. The CDR3 DNA sequence: TGTGCCATCAGTGAGTCGGGGGGTGGCAATCAGCCCCAGCATTTT. It codes for CAISESGGGNQPQHF.

This chain uses TRBV28 with TRBJ2-3, with 8 bases that match TRBD2. This CDR3 region has 14 residues. Germline values: CDR1 MDHEN, CDR2 SYDVKM. J gave up 6 bases and V 7 bases, and 9 bases lay outside the gene matches. The CDR3 sequence is CASTLGLGGDTQYF. The DNA for the CDR3 is TGTGCCAGCACCTTGGGACTAGGGGGGGATACGCAGTATTTT.